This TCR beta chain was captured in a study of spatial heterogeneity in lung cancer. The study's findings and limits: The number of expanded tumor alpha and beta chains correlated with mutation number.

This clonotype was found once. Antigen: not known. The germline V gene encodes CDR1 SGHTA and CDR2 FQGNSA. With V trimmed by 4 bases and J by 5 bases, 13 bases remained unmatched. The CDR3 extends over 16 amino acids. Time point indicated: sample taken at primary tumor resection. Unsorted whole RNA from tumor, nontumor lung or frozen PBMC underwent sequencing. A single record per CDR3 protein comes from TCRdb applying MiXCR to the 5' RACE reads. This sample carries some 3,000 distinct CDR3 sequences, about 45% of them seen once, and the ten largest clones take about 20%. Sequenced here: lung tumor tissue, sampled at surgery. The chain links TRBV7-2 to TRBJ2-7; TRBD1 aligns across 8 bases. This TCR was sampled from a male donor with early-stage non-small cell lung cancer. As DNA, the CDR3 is TGTGCCAGCAGCTCAACCTCGGGACAGGCTTTCGACGAGCAGTACTTC. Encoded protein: CASSSTSGQAFDEQYF.